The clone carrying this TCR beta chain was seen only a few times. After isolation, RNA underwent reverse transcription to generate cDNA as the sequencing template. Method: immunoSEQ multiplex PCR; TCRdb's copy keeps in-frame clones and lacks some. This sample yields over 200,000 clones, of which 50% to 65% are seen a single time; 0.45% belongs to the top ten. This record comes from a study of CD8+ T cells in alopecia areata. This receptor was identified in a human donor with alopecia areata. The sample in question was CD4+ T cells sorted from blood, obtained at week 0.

Written as DNA, the CDR3 is TGCAGCGTTGAATTGTCAGGGGGAGAGAACACTGAAGCTTTCTTT. Its protein product is CSVELSGGENTEAFF. This chain uses TRBV29-1 with TRBJ1-1; 7 bases fit TRBD1. V dropped 2 bases and J dropped 1; count of bases not matched to a gene: 7. Germline loops: CDR1 SQVTM, CDR2 ANQGSEA. The CDR3 loop spans 15 amino acids.